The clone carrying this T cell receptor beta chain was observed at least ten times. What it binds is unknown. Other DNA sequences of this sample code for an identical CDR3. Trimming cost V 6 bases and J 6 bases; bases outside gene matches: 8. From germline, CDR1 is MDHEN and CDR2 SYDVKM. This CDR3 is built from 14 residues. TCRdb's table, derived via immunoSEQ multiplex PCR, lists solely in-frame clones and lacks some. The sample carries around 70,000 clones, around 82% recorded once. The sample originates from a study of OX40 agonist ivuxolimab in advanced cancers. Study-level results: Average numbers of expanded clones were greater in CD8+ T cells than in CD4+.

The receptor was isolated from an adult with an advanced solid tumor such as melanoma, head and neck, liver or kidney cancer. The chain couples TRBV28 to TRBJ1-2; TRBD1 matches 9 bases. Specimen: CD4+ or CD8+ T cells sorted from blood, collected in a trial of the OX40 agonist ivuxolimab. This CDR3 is CASSRGQGRDGYTF. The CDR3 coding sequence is TGTGCCAGCAGCAGGGGACAGGGAAGGGATGGCTACACCTTC.